This T cell receptor (beta chain) was identified in a study of blood T cell repertoires in COVID-19. Study context: Spain, Italy and the United States supplied samples that represented acute and convalescent COVID-19. PBMCs, B-cell-depleted T cells, or T cells were the source of the cDNA or gDNA that made up the material.

The CDR3 is made up of 13 amino acids. V was pared by 3 bases and J by 8 bases, with 6 bases of the junction left unmatched. Authors' processing steps: Quantification of nucleated cells was approximated via reference gene primer amplification. The assay was immunoSEQ multiplex PCR, and TCRdb's table has in-frame clones only and misses some. Clonal size and the V and J genes are those of that table, whereas D and trimming came from the DNA. Seen here are under 150,000 clones, roughly 76% observed once, and the top ten hold about an eighth. The chain joins TRBV12-3 or TRBV12-4 to TRBJ1-2, with TRBD1 matching 7 bases. Sequenced input: peripheral blood. This sequence was found in a man older than 75 with acute or convalescent COVID-19. CDR3 sequence: CASSFRGGSGYTF. CDR3 DNA: TGTGCCAGCAGTTTTAGAGGGGGCAGCGGCTACACCTTC.